This TCR beta chain was captured by sequencing in a study of T cell responses to AZD1222 COVID-19 vaccine. Produced via immunoSEQ multiplex PCR; TCRdb's table is partial and in-frame only. The repertoire holds about 100,000 clones, with roughly 85% as singletons. V was trimmed by 4 bases and J by 5 bases, leaving 16 bases between them. Germline CDR1 MNHNY, CDR2 SVGAGI (reference sequence). This CDR3 comprises 15 residues. Some second doses came at about 4 weeks and others at about 12 weeks; these were pooled. To note about this clone: The antigen is unknown.

Whole-study results and caveats: Just a handful of people given AZD1222 tested seropositive at baseline. Spike-wide coverage was observed for vaccine-associated CD4 TCRs, with dominant responses at 160-218 and 743-854. The donors showed a predominance of white British ancestry and of females, with possible underestimation of clonal diversity.

V and J are TRBV6-6 and TRBJ2-3, with a possible D match to TRBD1 (7 bases). The sequences come from peripheral blood, collected 28 days after the second AZD1222 dose. This sequence was found in an adult who received the AZD1222 COVID-19 vaccine. In DNA, the CDR3 is TGTGCCAGCAGTTCGTTGCAGGGGGGTAGAGATACGCAGTATTTT. Its protein product is CASSSLQGGRDTQYF.